Listed here are 30 T cell receptor beta chains from one sample, sequenced in a study of OX40 agonist ivuxolimab in advanced cancers. Sequenced by immunoSEQ multiplex PCR; TCRdb stores in-frame clones only, minus some. Of about 80,000 clones detected, approximately 90% appear once; the ten largest clones hold 0.15% to 0.2%. This sample comprised CD4+ or CD8+ T cells sorted from blood, obtained in a trial of the OX40 agonist ivuxolimab. All receptors derive from an adult with an advanced solid tumor such as melanoma, head and neck, liver or kidney cancer.

This clone was observed a handful of times. This sequence joins TRBV30 and TRBJ1-1; D is perhaps TRBD1 (5 bases). The CDR3 totals 12 residues. Germline CDR1 reads GTSNPN; CDR2 reads SVGIG (reference sequence). Trimming pared 3 bases from V and 5 bases from J, leaving 10 bases between. Written as DNA, the CDR3 is TGTGCCTGGAGGGGGGTAAAGACTGAAGCTTTCTTT. This sequence encodes CAWRGVKTEAFF.

The V gene is TRBV28, the J gene TRBJ1-2; D gene unclear. This CDR3 comprises 12 residues. Trimming took off 10 bases at V and 2 bases at J, with 11 bases between the two ends. Germline V CDR1 and CDR2: MDHEN, SYDVKM. CDR3 in DNA: TGTGCCACCACCTTGGGGAACTATGGCTACACCTTC. As protein: CATTLGNYGYTF.

The chain recombines TRBV7-9 with TRBJ1-1; D is undetermined. The CDR3 contains 15 residues. V was pared by 1 base and J by 0 bases, with 9 bases between. Per germline, CDR1 SEHNR and CDR2 FQNEAQ (reference sequence). This CDR3 reads CASSLVRRLNTEAFF. CDR3 sequence (DNA): TGTGCCAGCAGCTTAGTTCGCAGACTGAACACTGAAGCTTTCTTT.

The chain recombines TRBV25-1 with TRBJ1-2, with 7 bases matching TRBD1. The length of the CDR3 is 13 residues. The V gene's germline CDR1 is MGHDK and CDR2 SYGVNS. J was trimmed by 6 bases and V by 7 bases; bases with no gene match: 8. CDR3 nucleotide sequence: TGTGCCAGCACCCCAGGGGGATTGGATGGCTACACCTTC. Amino acid sequence: CASTPGGLDGYTF.

The chain carries TRBV10-3 and TRBJ1-3; D remains ambiguous. The CDR3 covers 12 residues. Germline loops: CDR1 ENHRY, CDR2 SYGVKD. V gave up 4 bases and J gave up 5 bases, with 6 bases separating them. CDR3 bases: TGTGCCATCAGTGCCCCCCGAAACACCATATATTTT. Its translation is CAISAPRNTIYF.

The chain recombines TRBV30 with TRBJ2-1, with TRBD2 matching 11 bases. Trimming at V came to 4 bases and at J to 3 bases, leaving 5 bases not matched to a gene. The CDR3 contains 15 residues. Germline CDR1 reads GTSNPN; CDR2 reads SVGIG (reference sequence). The CDR3 protein is CAWTSGLAGYNEQFF. The CDR3 DNA sequence: TGTGCCTGGACTAGCGGACTAGCGGGCTACAATGAGCAGTTCTTC. The full variable domain, rest sourced from reference TRBV30 and TRBJ2-1, is SQTIHQWPATLVQPVGSPLSLECTVEGTSNPNLYWYRQAAGRGLQLLFYSVGIGQISSEVPQNLSASRPQDRQFILSSKKLLLSDSGFYLCAWTSGLAGYNEQFFGPGTRLTVL.

The chain joins TRBV4-2 to TRBJ1-2; 8 bases match TRBD1. CDR1 and CDR2 (germline): LGHNA, YNFKEQ. The length of the CDR3 is 14 residues. V shed 3 bases, J shed 2 bases, and the junction held 2 bases outside the gene matches. In DNA, the CDR3 is TGTGCCAGCAGCCAGAGACAGGGGAACTATGGCTACACCTTC. Translated, it gives CASSQRQGNYGYTF.

CDR3 sequence (DNA): TGTGCCAGCAGCCGTTTGGGAGACTCAACAGGGGATGAGCAGTTCTTC. It is translated as CASSRLGDSTGDEQFF. The chain joins TRBV7-9 to TRBJ2-1; 7 nucleotides align to TRBD1. CDR3 size: 16 residues. After removal of 5 bases from V and 8 bases from J, the junction contained 15 bases not matched to a gene. The germline CDR1 and CDR2 sequences are SEHNR and FQNEAQ (reference sequence).

The chain couples TRBV18 to TRBJ2-5; 11 nucleotides line up with TRBD2. The CDR3 extends over 15 amino acids. The V gene's germline CDR1 is KGHSH and CDR2 LQKENI. V gave up 8 bases and J gave up 5 bases; unmatched junction bases: 10. CDR3 nucleotide sequence: TGTGCCAGCCGGCTACTAGCGGGAGTTGGGGAGACCCAGTACTTC. It encodes CASRLLAGVGETQYF.

The chain is built from TRBV4-2 and TRBJ2-2; 9 nucleotides line up with TRBD2. Trimming at V came to 1 base and at J to 6 bases, leaving 6 bases not matched to a gene. Germline CDR1 reads LGHNA; CDR2 reads YNFKEQ. The CDR3 extends over 16 amino acids. CDR3 bases: TGTGCCAGCAGCCAAGGGGTTAGCGGGAGTTCCGGGGAGCTGTTTTTT. Encoded protein: CASSQGVSGSSGELFF.

There are a few counts of this clone. V gene TRBV19 combines with J gene TRBJ1-5; 7 bases map to TRBD1. Germline CDR1 reads LNHDA; CDR2 reads SQIVND (reference sequence). The trim removed 5 bases at V and 5 bases at J, leaving 6 bases unmatched. This CDR3 has 14 amino acids. The CDR3 DNA follows: TGTGCCAGTAGTCTGCACAGGGGAGATCAGCCCCAGCATTTT. As protein: CASSLHRGDQPQHF.

This clone showed up just once. The chain is built from TRBV21-1 and TRBJ2-7. TRBV21-1 is a documented pseudogene. The length of the CDR3 is 14 residues. As DNA, the CDR3 is TGTGCCATAATTAAGTTGCGTGAAGGCGACGAGCAGTACTTC. Translating it yields CAIIKLREGDEQYF.

As concerns this clone: Additional DNA sequences in this sample encode the identical CDR3. The V gene is TRBV28, the J gene TRBJ2-7; D gene uncertain. Trimming took off 3 bases at V and 4 bases at J, with 1 base between the two ends. Germline V gives CDR1 MDHEN, CDR2 SYDVKM. CDR3 length: 10 residues. The CDR3 region is CASSLYEQYF. The CDR3 DNA is TGTGCCAGCAGTTTGTACGAGCAGTACTTC.

The rearrangement links TRBV9 to TRBJ2-2, with TRBD1 identical over 8 bases. The CDR3 covers 16 residues. J was trimmed by 3 bases and V by 1 base; bases with no gene match: 5. Germline CDR1 reads SGDLS; CDR2 reads YYNGEE. CDR3 sequence: CASSVKQGADTGELFF. CDR3 bases: TGTGCCAGCAGCGTAAAGCAGGGGGCTGACACCGGGGAGCTGTTTTTT. The full variable domain, in which reference TRBV9 and TRBJ2-2 provide the parts outside the CDR3, is DSGVTQTPKHLITATGQRVTLRCSPRSGDLSVYWYQQSLDQGLQFLIQYYNGEERAKGNILERFSAQQFPDLHSELNLSSLELGDSALYFCASSVKQGADTGELFFGEGSRLTVL.

This rearrangement joins TRBV11-2 to TRBJ1-1, with 9 bases that match TRBD1. With 4 bases clipped from V and 4 bases from J, the junction kept 7 bases outside the gene matches. There are 15 residues in the CDR3. Germline loops: CDR1 SGHAT, CDR2 FQNNGV. The CDR3 region is CASSSVQGAATEAFF. The CDR3 DNA follows: TGTGCCAGCAGCTCCGTACAGGGGGCGGCCACTGAAGCTTTCTTT. The full variable domain, in which reference TRBV11-2 and TRBJ1-1 provide the parts outside the CDR3, is EAGVAQSPRYKIIEKRQSVAFWCNPISGHATLYWYQQILGQGPKLLIQFQNNGVVDDSQLPKDRFSAERLKGVDSTLKIQPAKLEDSAVYLCASSSVQGAATEAFFGQGTRLTVV.

V usage is TRBV27 and J usage is TRBJ2-2, with TRBD1 as a possible D gene (8 bases). There are 16 residues in the CDR3. Looked up from germline, CDR1 is MNHEY and CDR2 is SMNVEV (reference sequence). Trimming stripped 3 bases from V and 6 bases from J, with 17 bases between. CDR3: CASSFDRGGRAGELFF. CDR3 coding DNA: TGTGCCAGCAGTTTTGACAGGGGAGGGCGGGCCGGGGAGCTGTTTTTT.

This chain links TRBV29-1 with TRBJ2-1; TRBD2 matches 9 bases. The J segment lost 7 bases and the V segment lost 8 bases, leaving 15 bases of the junction unmatched. The CDR3 is 15 amino acids. From germline, CDR1 is SQVTM and CDR2 ANQGSEA. CDR3 protein: CSYLGGRAFFNEQFF. For the CDR3, the DNA is TGCAGCTATCTAGGCGGGAGGGCCTTCTTTAATGAGCAGTTCTTC.

This clone occurred once. The chain combines TRBV6-5 with TRBJ2-1, with 13 bases matching TRBD2. Germline loops: CDR1 MNHEY, CDR2 SVGAGI. Losses at the gene ends were 5 bases for V and 4 bases for J; bases not matched to a gene: 2. The CDR3 totals 15 residues. CDR3 region: CASSAGLAGYNEQFF. CDR3 nucleotides: TGTGCCAGCAGTGCGGGACTAGCGGGATACAATGAGCAGTTCTTC.

This clone was counted once. The chain recombines TRBV6-6 with TRBJ2-7, with a tentative D call TRBD1 (6 bases). In germline, CDR1 is MNHNY, CDR2 SVGAGI (reference sequence). This CDR3 contains 13 residues. V shed 6 bases and J shed 2 bases, with 11 bases lying between them. The CDR3 loop is CASRQGQPYEQYF. DNA of the CDR3: TGTGCCAGCAGGCAAGGACAGCCCTACGAGCAGTACTTC.

The chain is built from TRBV9 and TRBJ2-1; D is undetermined. Germline V gene data show CDR1 as SGDLS and CDR2 as YYNGEE. Trimming left V 3 bases short and J 4 bases short, with 14 bases between. This CDR3 region has 15 residues. In DNA, the CDR3 is TGTGCCAGCAGCGGGGGAATTGGCGGATACAATGAGCAGTTCTTC. It is translated as CASSGGIGGYNEQFF.

This chain uses TRBV9 with TRBJ2-2, with 8 bases matching TRBD1. V shed 1 base and J 7 bases; nucleotides not matched to a gene: 6. Germline loops: CDR1 SGDLS, CDR2 YYNGEE. The CDR3 is 15 residues long. CDR3 amino acids: CASSVQGAQVGELFF. The CDR3 coding sequence is TGTGCCAGCAGCGTACAGGGGGCGCAGGTCGGGGAGCTGTTTTTT. Complete variable domain (other parts from reference TRBV9 and TRBJ2-2): DSGVTQTPKHLITATGQRVTLRCSPRSGDLSVYWYQQSLDQGLQFLIQYYNGEERAKGNILERFSAQQFPDLHSELNLSSLELGDSALYFCASSVQGAQVGELFFGEGSRLTVL.

This clone appeared once. The chain combines TRBV27 with TRBJ1-4; D unresolved. The V gene's germline CDR1 is MNHEY and CDR2 SMNVEV (reference sequence). The CDR3 loop spans 16 amino acids. The germline V and J ends were trimmed by 5 bases and 2 bases, with 15 bases remaining between them. The CDR3 DNA is TGTGCCAGCAGTCCTCAGACTCGGACGACTAATGAAAAACTGTTTTTT. Its translation: CASSPQTRTTNEKLFF.

The chain recombines TRBV6-1 with TRBJ2-7, with D tentatively TRBD1 (6 bases). V was pared by 9 bases and J by 4 bases, with 7 bases between. This CDR3 comprises 10 residues. CDR1 is MNHNS and CDR2 is SASEGT in the germline V gene. CDR3 DNA sequence: TGTGCCAGTACAGGGTACGAGCAGTACTTC. It encodes CASTGYEQYF.

The chain couples TRBV27 to TRBJ2-2; 9 bases align to TRBD2. Trimming at V came to 5 bases and at J to 6 bases, leaving 13 bases not matched to a gene. The CDR3 runs to 17 residues. Germline V gives CDR1 MNHEY, CDR2 SMNVEV (reference sequence). This chain's CDR3 is CASSPSRSGGSAGELFF. CDR3 in DNA: TGTGCCAGCAGTCCTTCCCGGAGCGGGGGGAGCGCCGGGGAGCTGTTTTTT.

This chain joins TRBV7-2 and TRBJ1-1; D is ambiguous. This CDR3 comprises 13 residues. Between the trimmed V and J ends, which lost 2 bases and 0 bases, there was a span of 4 bases. In germline, CDR1 is SGHTA, CDR2 FQGNSA. This CDR3 reads CASSLTLNTEAFF. CDR3 DNA: TGTGCCAGCAGCTTAACACTGAACACTGAAGCTTTCTTT.

CDR3: CASSWPGTEVNNEQFF. CDR3 nucleotides: TGTGCCAGCAGCTGGCCCGGGACTGAAGTCAACAATGAGCAGTTCTTC. The rearrangement joins TRBV11-2 to TRBJ2-1; D perhaps matches TRBD2 (6 bases). This CDR3 comprises 16 residues. The germline V gene has CDR1 SGHAT and CDR2 FQNNGV. Trimming shortened V by 4 bases and J by 5 bases, and 18 bases separated the two germline ends.

This rearrangement joins TRBV5-6 to TRBJ1-3; 7 positions agree with TRBD1. Unmatched junction bases numbered 7, after V lost 4 bases and J lost 3 bases. The length of the CDR3 is 15 residues. Germline lookup yields CDR1 SGHDT and CDR2 YYEEEE. CDR3 amino acids: CASSTGSGGGNTIYF. CDR3 nucleotides: TGTGCCAGCAGCACGGGATCAGGGGGTGGAAACACCATATATTTT.

This clone was seen a single time. This rearrangement joins TRBV27 to TRBJ2-3, with a tentative D call TRBD1 (5 bases). The germline CDR1 and CDR2 sequences are MNHEY and SMNVEV (reference sequence). Trimming left V 7 bases short and J 5 bases short, with 16 bases between. CDR3 length: 14 amino acids. The CDR3 region is CASNAGRWGDTQYF. Here the CDR3 DNA reads TGTGCCAGCAACGCAGGGCGCTGGGGAGATACGCAGTATTTT.

The chain employs TRBV2 and TRBJ1-2, with D perhaps matching TRBD1 (6 bases). V dropped 3 bases and J dropped 8 bases, with 13 bases sitting between them. CDR3 length equals 13 residues. Per germline, CDR1 SNHLY and CDR2 FYNNEI. The chain's CDR3 is CASSDGGRQGYTF. CDR3 coding DNA: TGTGCCAGCAGTGATGGGGGGCGGCAGGGCTACACCTTC.

J is TRBJ1-2 and V is TRBV10-2; D unclear. The CDR3 loop spans 15 amino acids. Trimming shortened V by 4 bases and J by 1 base, and 13 bases separated the two germline ends. Germline V gives CDR1 WSHSY, CDR2 SAAADI. The CDR3 loop is CASSVGTGVNYGYTF. The CDR3 DNA is TGCGCCAGCAGTGTTGGAACCGGGGTTAACTATGGCTACACCTTC.